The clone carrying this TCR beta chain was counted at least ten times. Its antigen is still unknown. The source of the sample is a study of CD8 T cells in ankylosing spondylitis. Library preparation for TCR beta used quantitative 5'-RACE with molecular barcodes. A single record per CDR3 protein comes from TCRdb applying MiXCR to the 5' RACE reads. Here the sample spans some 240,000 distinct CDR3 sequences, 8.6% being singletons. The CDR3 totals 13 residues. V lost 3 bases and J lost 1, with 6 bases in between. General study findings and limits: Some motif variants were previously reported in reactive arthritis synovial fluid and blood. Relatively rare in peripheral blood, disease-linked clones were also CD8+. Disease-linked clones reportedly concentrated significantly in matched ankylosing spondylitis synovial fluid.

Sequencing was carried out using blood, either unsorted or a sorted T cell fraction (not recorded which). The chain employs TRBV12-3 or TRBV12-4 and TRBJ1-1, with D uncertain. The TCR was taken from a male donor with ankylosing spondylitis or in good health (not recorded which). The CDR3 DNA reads TGTGCCAGCAGTTTTGCAGCGAACACTGAAGCTTTCTTT. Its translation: CASSFAANTEAFF.